This entry lists 23 T cell receptor beta chains sequenced from one sample in a study of Ad26.COV2.S vaccination and SARS-CoV-2 variants. Profiled with immunoSEQ multiplex PCR; TCRdb holds only in-frame clones, not every one. The sample contains 300,000 to 400,000 clones, about 90% of which appear only once. Material: peripheral blood, obtained after recovery from COVID-19. Receptor source: a human donor who had recovered from COVID-19.

A note on this clone: Other DNA sequences from this sample encode an identical CDR3 as well. This chain joins TRBV18 and TRBJ1-4; no definite D call. Trimming removed 3 bases at V and 7 bases at J, with 6 bases between. CDR1 is KGHSH and CDR2 is LQKENI in the germline V gene. This CDR3 is 12 amino acids long. The CDR3, as DNA: TGTGCCAGCTCACCCGACCGTGAAAAACTGTTTTTT. Its protein product is CASSPDREKLFF.

This clone was counted a single time. V usage is TRBV5-6 and J usage is TRBJ1-1, with 8 bases lining up with TRBD1. The CDR3 covers 14 residues. V was clipped by 4 bases and J by 6 bases; unmatched bases: 8. CDR1 SGHDT and CDR2 YYEEEE come from the germline V gene. Written as DNA, the CDR3 is TGTGCCAGCAGCCCTAGGACAGGGCACGCTGAAGCTTTCTTT. Its translation is CASSPRTGHAEAFF.

The chain recombines TRBV6-6 with TRBJ1-3, with D unresolved. Per germline, CDR1 MNHNY and CDR2 SVGAGI (reference sequence). V was clipped by 6 bases and J by 7 bases, with 19 bases between them. The CDR3 sequence is 15 residues long. The CDR3: CASSYEPTVQNTIYF. The DNA of the CDR3 is TGTGCCAGCAGCTACGAGCCGACTGTACAGAACACCATATATTTT.

This clone showed up just once. J is TRBJ1-3 and V is TRBV29-1; D not certain. Germline V gene sequence: CDR1 SQVTM, CDR2 ANQGSEA. The CDR3 length is 13 residues. With 4 bases removed from V and 2 bases from J, the gap between germline ends came to 9 bases. The CDR3 nucleotides are TGCAGCGTTGTTTGGGGAGCTGGAAACACCATATATTTT. Translating it yields CSVVWGAGNTIYF.

As DNA, the CDR3 is TGTGCCAGCAGCTTAGGTAGCGGGGGCATTGCTGATACGCAGTATTTT. It yields the protein CASSLGSGGIADTQYF. This chain connects TRBV11-2 to TRBJ2-3; 9 bases align to TRBD2. The CDR3 has 16 amino acids. Germline-derived CDR1 and CDR2 are SGHAT and FQNNGV. J was trimmed by 6 bases and V by 1 base; bases with no gene match: 8.

The J gene is TRBJ2-7, the V gene TRBV3-1 (or the pseudogene TRBV3-2); D is possibly TRBD1 or TRBD2 (5 bases each). Germline CDR1 and CDR2: LGHDT and YNNKEL (reference sequence). The CDR3 spans 14 residues. Between the trimmed V and J ends, which lost 4 bases and 1 base, there was a span of 11 bases. This CDR3 is CASSRGYESYEQYF. The CDR3 nucleotides read TGTGCCAGCAGCCGGGGGTATGAATCCTACGAGCAGTACTTC.

The chain is built from TRBV6-5 and TRBJ1-1; D is uncertain. Per germline, CDR1 MNHEY and CDR2 SVGAGI. The CDR3 contains 14 residues. V was clipped by 0 bases and J by 5 bases, with 10 bases between them. The CDR3 DNA sequence: TGTGCCAGCAGTTACTCCCGGGGATTTACTGAAGCTTTCTTT. As protein: CASSYSRGFTEAFF.

The rearrangement uses TRBV7-2 and TRBJ1-5; a weak D match, TRBD1 (5 bases). The CDR3 consists of 14 residues. The ends were cut back, 1 base at V and 10 bases at J, with 14 bases in the middle. Germline V gives CDR1 SGHTA, CDR2 FQGNSA. The CDR3 region has the DNA TGTGCCAGCAGCTTAGGGCAGGGTGGGCTTCCCCAGCATTTT. As protein: CASSLGQGGLPQHF.

The V and J genes are TRBV29-1 and TRBJ1-2; D might be TRBD1 (6 bases). Deletions cut 7 bases from V and 4 bases from J, with 13 bases between. The CDR3 contains 12 residues. The germline gives CDR1 SQVTM, CDR2 ANQGSEA. The CDR3 coding sequence is TGCAGCGGCCGGGGGGACACCTATGGCTACACCTTC. It codes for CSGRGDTYGYTF.

This sequence joins TRBV10-3 and TRBJ1-1; D unresolved. Per the germline V gene, CDR1 is ENHRY and CDR2 is SYGVKD. The CDR3 sequence is 13 residues long. V lost 0 bases and J lost 0, with 2 bases in between. The CDR3 reads CAISESLNTEAFF. The CDR3 DNA reads as TGTGCCATCAGTGAGTCCCTGAACACTGAAGCTTTCTTT.

The count of this clone is one. The V and J genes are TRBV4-1 and TRBJ2-3; tentatively, D is TRBD1 or TRBD2 (6 bases each). Germline assignment: CDR1 MGHRA and CDR2 YSYEKL. The CDR3 has 17 amino acids. Trimming removed 1 base at V and 5 bases at J, with 19 bases between. The CDR3 spells CASSQVGRSRGVDTQYF. The CDR3 DNA reads TGCGCCAGCAGCCAAGTGGGGAGGTCCAGGGGAGTAGATACGCAGTATTTT.

The gene calls are TRBV24-1 and TRBJ2-3; no clear D. The CDR3 runs 13 residues. Looked up from germline, CDR1 is KGHDR and CDR2 is SFDVKD. Trimming shortened V by 1 base and J by 6 bases, and 7 bases separated the two germline ends. The CDR3 reads CATSDLGSDTQYF. CDR3 sequence (DNA): TGTGCCACCAGTGATTTAGGGTCTGATACGCAGTATTTT.

This clone was observed a few times. The V gene is TRBV27, the J gene TRBJ1-5; a weak D match, TRBD1 (5 bases). The V and J ends lost 2 bases and 7 bases respectively, with 15 bases between them. CDR1 and CDR2 from the germline V gene are MNHEY and SMNVEV (reference sequence). This CDR3 contains 15 residues. The CDR3, as DNA: TGTGCCAGCAGTTTAGGTCAGGGACCGAGGCAGCCCCAGCATTTT. As protein: CASSLGQGPRQPQHF.

The rearrangement joins TRBV10-3 to TRBJ2-3, with TRBD2 identical over 7 bases. The CDR3 is made up of 15 amino acids. V was pared by 5 bases and J by 5 bases, with 10 bases of the junction left unmatched. Germline V lookup: CDR1 ENHRY, CDR2 SYGVKD. The CDR3 here is CAISPRGRKIDTQYF. The CDR3 DNA is TGTGCCATCAGTCCGCGGGGGAGGAAGATAGATACGCAGTATTTT.

This chain uses TRBV21-1 with TRBJ2-1. TRBV21-1 is given as a pseudogene. The CDR3 runs 13 residues. In DNA form, the CDR3 reads TGTGCCAGCGCGCTATTGAGGGGGGCGGAGCAGTTCTTC. This encodes CASALLRGAEQFF.

The V gene is TRBV7-2, the J gene TRBJ2-7; TRBD1 matches at 8 bases. J lost 3 bases, V lost 5 bases, and 9 bases had no gene match. Germline V gene lookup returns CDR1 SGHTA and CDR2 FQGNSA. The CDR3 contains 15 residues. CDR3: CASSNGQGSFYEQYF. CDR3 in DNA: TGTGCCAGCAGCAACGGACAGGGCTCTTTCTACGAGCAGTACTTC.

This clone was recorded only once. The rearrangement uses TRBV11-3 and TRBJ2-7; D remains ambiguous. Trimming removed 5 bases at V and 6 bases at J, with 14 bases between. CDR3 length equals 13 residues. Germline CDR1 and CDR2: SGHNT and YENEEA. CDR3 sequence (DNA): TGTGCCAGCAGCCCCCATTTGACCGCCGAGCAGTACTTC. Its protein is CASSPHLTAEQYF.

This sequence joins TRBV6-5 and TRBJ2-5; D possibly corresponds to TRBD1 (7 bases). The CDR3 is made up of 15 amino acids. Germline CDR1 reads MNHEY; CDR2 reads SVGAGI. V lost 2 bases and J lost 5, with 15 bases in between. CDR3 sequence (DNA): TGTGCCAGCAGTTACGATGGGGCAGGGGGGGAGACCCAGTACTTC. Protein sequence: CASSYDGAGGETQYF.

The chain couples TRBV18 to TRBJ1-5, with 7 bases matching TRBD1. The germline CDR1 and CDR2 sequences are KGHSH and LQKENI. This CDR3 contains 15 residues. V shed 3 bases and J 11 bases; nucleotides not matched to a gene: 13. DNA of the CDR3: TGTGCCAGCTCACCCAGACAGGGCATCCCGTTGGCCCAGCATTTT. Protein: CASSPRQGIPLAQHF.

The rearrangement links TRBV11-3 to TRBJ2-3; 10 nucleotides agree with TRBD1. The CDR3 runs 15 residues. CDR1 and CDR2 (germline): SGHNT, YENEEA. V lost 3 bases and J lost 7; bases outside the gene matches: 7. The CDR3 sequence: CASSLTGGAGNTQYF. Written as DNA, the CDR3 is TGTGCCAGCAGCTTGACAGGGGGCGCGGGGAATACGCAGTATTTT.

The chain links TRBV19 to TRBJ2-7; no clear D gene. The V and J ends lost 1 base and 4 bases respectively, with 8 bases between them. Germline loops: CDR1 LNHDA, CDR2 SQIVND (reference sequence). The CDR3 totals 13 residues. CDR3 bases: TGTGCCAGTAGTATAGCCTGGCAGTACGAGCAGTACTTC. Its protein is CASSIAWQYEQYF. Filled out from reference TRBV19 and TRBJ2-7, the complete variable domain reads DGGITQSPKYLFRKEGQNVTLSCEQNLNHDAMYWYRQDPGQGLRLIYYSQIVNDFQKGDIAEGYSVSREKKESFPLTVTSAQKNPTAFYLCASSIAWQYEQYFGPGTRLTVT.

Comment on this clone: Given a much more abundant clone one base away, this may be a read error. The sample has other DNA sequences that encode this CDR3 too. V usage is TRBV9 and J usage is TRBJ2-3; D uncertain. CDR3 length: 12 amino acids. Germline-derived CDR1 and CDR2 are SGDLS and YYNGEE. The V end was cut by 4 bases, the J end by 2 bases, with 5 bases between. CDR3 sequence: CASSPNTDTQYF. As DNA, the CDR3 is TGTGCCAGCAGCCCCAACACAGATACGCAGTATTTT.

The gene calls are TRBV11-1 and TRBJ2-2; the match to TRBD2 covers 9 bases. The CDR3 totals 16 residues. Looked up from germline, CDR1 is SGHAT and CDR2 is FQDESV (reference sequence). With V trimmed by 5 bases and J by 6 bases, 10 bases remained unmatched. The CDR3 DNA reads TGTGCCAGCAGCGAAACGGGCGGGGGGGCCCCCGGGGAGCTGTTTTTT. Translating it yields CASSETGGGAPGELFF.